The 27 T cell receptor beta chains below come from one sample, sequenced in a study of vaccination effects on CD4 cells after COVID-19. Sequencing used immunoSEQ multiplex PCR; TCRdb keeps in-frame clones, though not all of them. The sample has about 73,000 clones, 65% to 75% seen once. What these receptors recognize is not known. In the ViraFEST assay, antigen-specific CD4+ clonotypes were identified by expansion after peptide-pool stimulation. The authors isolated CD4+ T cells after more than eight days of culture. No vaccinee had earlier SARS-CoV-2 infection, and nucleocapsid antibodies were negative. The sequencing here drew on CD4+ T cells from PBMCs cultured with HCoV-NL63 spike peptides, taken before COVID-19 vaccination. Receptor source: a human donor who received a COVID-19 vaccine.

The chain couples TRBV5-1 to TRBJ2-3; D remains ambiguous. The CDR3 covers 12 residues. In germline, CDR1 is SGHRS, CDR2 YFSETQ. V was trimmed by 3 bases and J by 8 bases, leaving 10 bases between them. This CDR3 reads CASSSPPSTQYF. The CDR3 DNA sequence: TGCGCCAGCAGCTCCCCCCCATCTACGCAGTATTTT.

The chain uses TRBV3-1 (or the pseudogene TRBV3-2) and TRBJ1-6; D is uncertain. Trimming left V 2 bases short and J 2 bases short, with 10 bases between. This CDR3 comprises 16 residues. Germline CDR1 is LGHDT and CDR2 is YNNKEL (reference sequence). CDR3 residues: CASSQNVGTYNSPLHF. CDR3 nucleotide sequence: TGTGCCAGCAGCCAAAATGTCGGGACCTATAATTCACCCCTCCACTTT.

This chain connects TRBV6-5 to TRBJ2-5; D may be TRBD1 (6 bases). V dropped 7 bases and J dropped 2 bases, with 8 bases sitting between them. The CDR3 has 12 amino acids. Germline assignment: CDR1 MNHEY and CDR2 SVGAGI. The CDR3 sequence is CASTGQQETQYF. In DNA form, the CDR3 reads TGTGCCAGCACCGGACAGCAAGAGACCCAGTACTTC.

This chain connects TRBV5-1 to TRBJ2-3, with D perhaps being TRBD1 or TRBD2 (6 bases each). CDR3 length: 16 amino acids. Germline CDR1 reads SGHRS; CDR2 reads YFSETQ. Trimming took off 1 base at V and 0 bases at J, with 12 bases between the two ends. CDR3 bases: TGCGCCAGCAGCTTGACCGGGGGCGTCAGCACAGATACGCAGTATTTT. This codes for CASSLTGGVSTDTQYF.

The chain recombines TRBV5-6 with TRBJ1-1; D perhaps matches TRBD1 (5 bases). In germline, CDR1 is SGHDT, CDR2 YYEEEE. This CDR3 comprises 17 residues. Trimming left V 5 bases short and J 4 bases short, with 24 bases between. The CDR3 is CASRGIRDKAVGTEAFF. As DNA, the CDR3 is TGTGCCAGCAGGGGGATCAGGGATAAGGCTGTAGGCACTGAAGCTTTCTTT. The full variable domain, completed using reference TRBV5-6 and TRBJ1-1, is DAGVTQSPTHLIKTRGQQVTLRCSPKSGHDTVSWYQQALGQGPQFIFQYYEEEERQRGNFPDRFSGHQFPNYSSELNVNALLLGDSALYLCASRGIRDKAVGTEAFFGQGTRLTVV.

The V call is TRBV5-5, the J call TRBJ1-2; D gene ambiguous. The V end lost 4 bases, the J end lost 5 bases, and 15 bases lay between the germline ends. The CDR3 is made up of 14 amino acids. Germline V gene lookup returns CDR1 SGHKS and CDR2 YYEKEE (reference sequence). The CDR3 loop reads CASSGSLLKYGYTF. The DNA for the CDR3 is TGTGCCAGCAGCGGTTCTCTTTTGAAGTATGGCTACACCTTC.

The chain links TRBV11-2 to TRBJ2-2; D is undetermined. The CDR3 contains 17 residues. In germline, CDR1 is SGHAT, CDR2 FQNNGV. Trimming cost V 0 bases and J 1 base, with 12 bases left between them. CDR3 coding DNA: TGTGCCAGCAGCTTAGATCTGCGCCCATGGAACACCGGGGAGCTGTTTTTT. This gives the protein CASSLDLRPWNTGELFF.

CDR3 protein: CASSDTRPQETQYF. The CDR3 DNA reads TGTGCCAGCAGTGATACCAGGCCTCAAGAGACCCAGTACTTC. The chain joins TRBV2 to TRBJ2-5; no clear D gene. Germline V gene data show CDR1 as SNHLY and CDR2 as FYNNEI. The CDR3 spans 14 residues. The ends were cut back, 3 bases at V and 2 bases at J, with 10 bases in the middle.

This clone was observed a handful of times. V gene TRBV5-1 combines with J gene TRBJ1-1; weak D call: TRBD1 (5 bases). Germline loops: CDR1 SGHRS, CDR2 YFSETQ. Deletions cut 0 bases from V and 3 bases from J, with 12 bases between. The length of the CDR3 is 15 residues. This chain's CDR3 is CASSLGGASDTEAFF. DNA for the CDR3: TGCGCCAGCAGCTTGGGAGGGGCCAGTGACACTGAAGCTTTCTTT.

The chain links TRBV6-5 to TRBJ1-3; a possible D gene is TRBD1 (5 bases). V gave up 0 bases and J gave up 8 bases, with 14 bases separating them. Germline V CDR1 and CDR2: MNHEY, SVGAGI. CDR3 length equals 15 residues. CDR3 sequence: CASSYSSGGSDTIYF. The CDR3 DNA is TGTGCCAGCAGTTACTCGAGTGGGGGTTCGGACACCATATATTTT.

V and J are TRBV10-3 and TRBJ2-3, with TRBD2 matching 11 bases. CDR1 is ENHRY, CDR2 SYGVKD, per germline. The trim removed 9 bases at V and 0 bases at J, leaving 2 bases unmatched. CDR3 length equals 14 residues. CDR3: CAIVAGGSTDTQYF. The CDR3 DNA follows: TGTGCCATAGTAGCGGGGGGGAGCACAGATACGCAGTATTTT.

The chain couples TRBV5-4 to TRBJ2-2, with 11 bases identical to TRBD2. The CDR3 loop spans 16 amino acids. V gave up 4 bases and J gave up 4 bases; unmatched junction bases: 6. Germline assignment: CDR1 SGHNT and CDR2 YYREEE (reference sequence). CDR3 loop: CASSPGTSGLTGELFF. CDR3 DNA sequence: TGTGCCAGCAGCCCCGGGACTAGCGGTCTCACCGGGGAGCTGTTTTTT.

This clone was detected once. The chain has TRBV2 and TRBJ2-2; D is ambiguous. Germline CDR1 and CDR2: SNHLY and FYNNEI. CDR3 length: 13 residues. The germline V and J ends were trimmed by 6 bases and 4 bases, with 9 bases remaining between them. CDR3 loop: CASRNTGTGELFF. Written as DNA, the CDR3 is TGTGCCAGCAGGAACACGGGCACCGGGGAGCTGTTTTTT.

The chain is built from TRBV6-2 or TRBV6-3 and TRBJ2-7; possibly TRBD1 or TRBD2 for D (6 bases each). Per germline, CDR1 MNHEY and CDR2 SVGEGT. V was cut by 4 bases and J by 8 bases, with 15 bases left in between. The CDR3 runs to 13 residues. CDR3 coding DNA: TGTGCCAGCAGTTGGGGGCAGGGACTCAAGCAGTACGTC. It specifies CASSWGQGLKQYV.

The chain joins TRBV5-8 to TRBJ1-5; D is ambiguous. Germline CDR1 is SGHTS and CDR2 is YDEGEE. The CDR3 totals 15 residues. Trimming removed 9 bases at V and 4 bases at J, with 20 bases between. The CDR3 spells CATTPRGQKNQPQHF. In DNA, the CDR3 is TGTGCCACCACCCCGAGAGGGCAGAAGAATCAGCCCCAGCATTTT. Drawing the rest from reference TRBV5-8 and TRBJ1-5, the complete variable domain is EAGVTQSPTHLIKTRGQQATLRCSPISGHTSVYWYQQALGLGLQFLLWYDEGEERNRGNFPPRFSGRQFPNYSSELNVNALELEDSALYLCATTPRGQKNQPQHFGDGTRLSIL.

The J gene is TRBJ1-2, the V gene TRBV4-3, with D uncertain. In germline, CDR1 is LGHNA, CDR2 YSLEER. The CDR3 extends over 16 amino acids. Trimming took 4 bases from V and 8 from J, leaving 23 bases between them. CDR3 nucleotide sequence: TGCGCCAGCAGCCGGAGGGTCGAAGAGCTGACCGGCGGCTACACCTTC. Its translation: CASSRRVEELTGGYTF.

The chain links TRBV4-1 to TRBJ2-5; the match to TRBD1 covers 8 bases. V lost 0 bases, J lost 4 bases, and 1 base stayed unmatched. Germline V gives CDR1 MGHRA, CDR2 YSYEKL. The CDR3 is 14 amino acids. In DNA, the CDR3 is TGCGCCAGCAGCCAAGACAGGGGGCGAGAGACCCAGTACTTC. Translating gives CASSQDRGRETQYF.

This clone was seen a single time. V is TRBV6-6 and J is TRBJ1-3, with D unclear. Looked up from germline, CDR1 is MNHNY and CDR2 is SVGAGI (reference sequence). The CDR3 is made up of 13 amino acids. Deletions cut 4 bases from V and 0 bases from J, with 4 bases between. CDR3 sequence reads: CASSFSSGNTIYF. In DNA form, the CDR3 reads TGTGCCAGCAGTTTTTCCTCTGGAAACACCATATATTTT.

The chain recombines TRBV18 with TRBJ1-5; no firm D call. The V end lost 1 base, the J end lost 5 bases, and 9 bases lay between the germline ends. Germline CDR1 KGHSH, CDR2 LQKENI. This CDR3 has 14 residues. The CDR3 region has the DNA TGTGCCAGCTCACCACGGAGTATCGATCAGCCCCAGCATTTT. Translation: CASSPRSIDQPQHF. Drawing the rest from reference TRBV18 and TRBJ1-5, the complete variable domain is NAGVMQNPRHLVRRRGQEARLRCSPMKGHSHVYWYRQLPEEGLKFMVYLQKENIIDESGMPKERFSAEFPKEGPSILRIQQVVRGDSAAYFCASSPRSIDQPQHFGDGTRLSIL.

In its sample, this clone was seen a few times. The chain joins TRBV24-1 to TRBJ1-2; 8 bases map to TRBD1. The CDR3 totals 15 residues. The V and J ends lost 2 bases and 6 bases, in that order; junction bases with no gene match: 7. Germline-derived CDR1 and CDR2 are KGHDR and SFDVKD. CDR3 in DNA: TGTGCCACCAGTGATTATTCGGACAGGGTGGATGGCTACACCTTC. It yields the protein CATSDYSDRVDGYTF.

This clone was detected only a few times. The chain carries TRBV19 and TRBJ1-4; 7 bases are shared with TRBD1. The CDR3 loop spans 16 amino acids. The germline gives CDR1 LNHDA, CDR2 SQIVND (reference sequence). Trimming cost V 3 bases and J 3 bases; bases outside gene matches: 7. The CDR3 DNA follows: TGTGCCAGTAGTATCCAAAGACAGGGTGCTAATGAAAAACTGTTTTTT. Translating gives CASSIQRQGANEKLFF.

This chain connects TRBV10-2 to TRBJ2-7; D call uncertain. V dropped 6 bases and J dropped 4 bases, with 13 bases sitting between them. The CDR3 has 13 residues. Germline lookup yields CDR1 WSHSY and CDR2 SAAADI. CDR3 bases: TGCGCCAGCAGGGGTACGGACCTTTACGAGCAGTACGTC. Its translation: CASRGTDLYEQYV.

V is TRBV6-2 or TRBV6-3 and J is TRBJ2-7; D perhaps matches TRBD2 (7 bases). Germline CDR1 reads MNHEY; CDR2 reads SVGEGT. Trimming shortened V by 5 bases and J by 4 bases, and 12 bases separated the two germline ends. The CDR3 is 13 amino acids. The CDR3, as DNA: TGTGCCAGCAGTCGGGGGGCAGCTTACGAGCAGTACGTC. It yields the protein CASSRGAAYEQYV.

The gene calls are TRBV30 and TRBJ1-1; no reliable D call. The CDR3 loop spans 14 amino acids. Germline V gene lookup returns CDR1 GTSNPN and CDR2 SVGIG (reference sequence). The V end was cut by 2 bases, the J end by 5 bases, with 15 bases between. CDR3 amino acids: CAWSTRLTKTEAFF. The CDR3 region has the DNA TGTGCCTGGAGTACACGTTTAACGAAAACTGAAGCTTTCTTT.

This sequence joins TRBV28 and TRBJ1-6; D is perhaps TRBD1 (5 bases). The V end was cut by 6 bases, the J end by 7 bases, with 13 bases between. The germline gives CDR1 MDHEN, CDR2 SYDVKM. The CDR3 is 14 amino acids. The CDR3 protein is CASRSGTVNSPLHF. CDR3 nucleotides: TGTGCCAGCAGGTCCGGGACCGTGAATTCACCCCTCCACTTT.

The CDR3 bases are TGTGCCAGCACCTTGGACAGGGTTGGTCAGCCCCAGCATTTT. Translated, it gives CASTLDRVGQPQHF. V gene TRBV2 combines with J gene TRBJ1-5; 8 bases line up with TRBD1. V shed 7 bases and J 6 bases; nucleotides not matched to a gene: 8. This CDR3 is 14 amino acids long. Germline V gene sequence: CDR1 SNHLY, CDR2 FYNNEI. Variable domain in full (rest from reference TRBV2 and TRBJ1-5): EPEVTQTPSHQVTQMGQEVILRCVPISNHLYFYWYRQILGQKVEFLVSFYNNEISEKSEIFDDQFSVERPDGSNFTLKIRSTKLEDSAMYFCASTLDRVGQPQHFGDGTRLSIL.

The chain couples TRBV10-3 to TRBJ1-2; 12 bases align to TRBD1. Unmatched junction bases numbered 14, after V lost 3 bases and J lost 6 bases. CDR1 is ENHRY, CDR2 SYGVKD, per germline. This CDR3 is 18 amino acids long. The CDR3 loop is CAISDRDRGLLEKHGYTF. The CDR3 DNA sequence: TGTGCCATCAGTGACCGGGACAGGGGGCTCTTGGAGAAACATGGCTACACCTTC.